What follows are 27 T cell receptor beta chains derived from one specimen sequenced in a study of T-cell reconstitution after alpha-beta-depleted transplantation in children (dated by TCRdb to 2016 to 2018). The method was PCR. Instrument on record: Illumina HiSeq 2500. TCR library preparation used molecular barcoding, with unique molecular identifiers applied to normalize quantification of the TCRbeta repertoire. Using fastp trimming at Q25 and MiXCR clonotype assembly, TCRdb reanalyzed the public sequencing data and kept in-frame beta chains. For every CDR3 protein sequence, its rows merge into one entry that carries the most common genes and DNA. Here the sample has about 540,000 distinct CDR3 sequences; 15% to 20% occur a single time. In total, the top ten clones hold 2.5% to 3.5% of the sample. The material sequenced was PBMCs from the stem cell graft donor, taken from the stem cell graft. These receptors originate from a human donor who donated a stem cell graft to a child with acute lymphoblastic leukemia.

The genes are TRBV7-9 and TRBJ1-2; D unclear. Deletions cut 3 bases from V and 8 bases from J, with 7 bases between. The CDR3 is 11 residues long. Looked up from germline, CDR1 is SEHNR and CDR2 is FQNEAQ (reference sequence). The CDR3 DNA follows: TGTGCCAGCAGCTTGGATCGCGGCTACACCTTC. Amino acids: CASSLDRGYTF. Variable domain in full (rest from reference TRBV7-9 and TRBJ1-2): DTGVSQNPRHKITKRGQNVTFRCDPISEHNRLYWYRQTLGQGPEFLTYFQNEAQLEKSRLLSDRFSAERPKGSFSTLEIQRTEQGDSAMYLCASSLDRGYTFGSGTRLTVV.

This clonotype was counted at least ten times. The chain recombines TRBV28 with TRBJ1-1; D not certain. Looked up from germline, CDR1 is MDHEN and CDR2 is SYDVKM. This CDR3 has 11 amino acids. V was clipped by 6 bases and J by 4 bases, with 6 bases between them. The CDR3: CASRRGTEAFF. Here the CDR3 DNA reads TGTGCCAGCAGGCGCGGCACTGAAGCTTTCTTT.

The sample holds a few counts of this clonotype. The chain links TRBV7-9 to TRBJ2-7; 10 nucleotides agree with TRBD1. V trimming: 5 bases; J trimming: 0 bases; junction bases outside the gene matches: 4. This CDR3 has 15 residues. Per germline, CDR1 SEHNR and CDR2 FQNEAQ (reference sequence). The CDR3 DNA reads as TGTGCCAGCAGCCAGAGACAGGGGGCCTCCTACGAGCAGTACTTC. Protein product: CASSQRQGASYEQYF.

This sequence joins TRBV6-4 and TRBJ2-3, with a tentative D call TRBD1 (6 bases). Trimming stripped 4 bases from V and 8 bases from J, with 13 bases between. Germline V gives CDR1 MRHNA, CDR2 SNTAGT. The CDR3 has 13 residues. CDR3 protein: CASSAEARGTQYF. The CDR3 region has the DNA TGTGCCAGCAGTGCAGAGGCCAGGGGTACGCAGTATTTT.

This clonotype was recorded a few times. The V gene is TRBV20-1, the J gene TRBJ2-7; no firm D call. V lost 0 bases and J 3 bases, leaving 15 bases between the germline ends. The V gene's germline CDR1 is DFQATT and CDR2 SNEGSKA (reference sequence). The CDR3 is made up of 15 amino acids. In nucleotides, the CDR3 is TGCAGTGCTAGAGATCAGCGAGAATACTTCTACGAGCAGTACTTC. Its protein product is CSARDQREYFYEQYF.

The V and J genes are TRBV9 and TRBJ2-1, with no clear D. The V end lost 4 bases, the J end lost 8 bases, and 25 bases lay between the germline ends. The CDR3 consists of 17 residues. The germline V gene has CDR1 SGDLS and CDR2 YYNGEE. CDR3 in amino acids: CASSLPSGSVGWDEQFF. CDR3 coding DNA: TGTGCCAGCAGCTTACCGTCTGGGTCTGTAGGATGGGATGAGCAGTTCTTC.

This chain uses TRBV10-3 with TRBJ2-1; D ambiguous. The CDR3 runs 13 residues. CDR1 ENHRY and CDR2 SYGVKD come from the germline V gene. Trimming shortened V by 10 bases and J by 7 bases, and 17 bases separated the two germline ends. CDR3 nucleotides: TGTGCCACCCAGAAGGAAGGTTCAAATGAGCAGTTCTTC. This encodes CATQKEGSNEQFF.

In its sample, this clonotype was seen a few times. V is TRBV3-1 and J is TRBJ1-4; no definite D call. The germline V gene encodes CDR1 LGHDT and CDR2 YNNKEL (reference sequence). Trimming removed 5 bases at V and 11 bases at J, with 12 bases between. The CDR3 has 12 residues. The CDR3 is CASSSRPGKLFF. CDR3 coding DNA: TGTGCCAGCAGCTCTCGGCCCGGCAAACTGTTTTTT.

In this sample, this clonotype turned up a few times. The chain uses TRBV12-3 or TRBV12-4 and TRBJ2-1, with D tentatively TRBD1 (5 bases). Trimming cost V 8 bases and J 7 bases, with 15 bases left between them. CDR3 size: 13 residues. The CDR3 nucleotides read TGTGCCAGCGGGGCAGTGCTAGGGAATGAGCAGTTCTTC. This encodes CASGAVLGNEQFF.

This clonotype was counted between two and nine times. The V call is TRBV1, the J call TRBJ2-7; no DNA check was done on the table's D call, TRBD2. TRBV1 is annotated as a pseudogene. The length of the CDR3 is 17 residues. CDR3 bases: TGCACCAGCAGCCAATGGGGCCTACTAGCGGACTCCTACGAGCAGTACTTC. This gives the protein CTSSQWGLLADSYEQYF.

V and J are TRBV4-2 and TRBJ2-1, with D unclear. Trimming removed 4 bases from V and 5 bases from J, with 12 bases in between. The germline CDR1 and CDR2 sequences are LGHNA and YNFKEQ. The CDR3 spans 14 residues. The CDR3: CASSPPPLNNEQFF. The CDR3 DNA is TGTGCCAGCAGCCCACCCCCACTCAACAATGAGCAGTTCTTC.

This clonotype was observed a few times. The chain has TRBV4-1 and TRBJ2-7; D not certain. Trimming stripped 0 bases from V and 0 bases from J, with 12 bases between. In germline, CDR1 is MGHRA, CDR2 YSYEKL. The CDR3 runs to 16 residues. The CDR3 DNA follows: TGCGCCAGCAGCCAAGAAGGCCTACCGGGCTCCTACGAGCAGTACTTC. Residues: CASSQEGLPGSYEQYF.

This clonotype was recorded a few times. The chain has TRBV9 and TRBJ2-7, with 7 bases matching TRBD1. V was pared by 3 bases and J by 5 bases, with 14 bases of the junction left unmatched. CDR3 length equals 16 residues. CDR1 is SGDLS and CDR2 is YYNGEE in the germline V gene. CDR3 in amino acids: CASSENPGTARDEQYF. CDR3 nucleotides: TGTGCCAGCAGCGAAAACCCCGGGACAGCCCGGGACGAGCAGTACTTC.

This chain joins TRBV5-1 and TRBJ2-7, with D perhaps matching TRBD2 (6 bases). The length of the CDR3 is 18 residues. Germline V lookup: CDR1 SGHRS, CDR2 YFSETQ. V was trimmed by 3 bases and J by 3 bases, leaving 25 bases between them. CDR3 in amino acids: CASSSPGGTAGPFYEQYF. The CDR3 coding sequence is TGCGCCAGCAGCTCCCCCGGGGGTACGGCAGGTCCCTTCTACGAGCAGTACTTC.

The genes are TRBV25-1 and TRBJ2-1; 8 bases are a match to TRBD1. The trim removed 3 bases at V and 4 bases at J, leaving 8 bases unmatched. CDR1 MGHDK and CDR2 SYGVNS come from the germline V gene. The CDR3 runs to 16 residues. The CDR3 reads CASSDPGGLPYNEQFF. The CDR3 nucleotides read TGTGCCAGCAGTGACCCAGGGGGCTTACCGTACAATGAGCAGTTCTTC.

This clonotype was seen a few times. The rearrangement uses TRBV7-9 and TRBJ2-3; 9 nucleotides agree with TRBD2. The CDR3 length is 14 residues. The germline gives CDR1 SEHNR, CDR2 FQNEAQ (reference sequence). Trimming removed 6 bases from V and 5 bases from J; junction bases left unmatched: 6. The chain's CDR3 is CASRSGRSIDTQYF. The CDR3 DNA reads TGTGCCAGCAGAAGCGGGAGGTCCATAGATACGCAGTATTTT.

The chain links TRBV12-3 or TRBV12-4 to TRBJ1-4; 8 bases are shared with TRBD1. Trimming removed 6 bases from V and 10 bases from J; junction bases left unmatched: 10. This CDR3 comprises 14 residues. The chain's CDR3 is CASSPRGLSGKLFF. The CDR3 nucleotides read TGTGCCAGCAGCCCCAGGGGGCTAAGCGGAAAACTGTTTTTT.

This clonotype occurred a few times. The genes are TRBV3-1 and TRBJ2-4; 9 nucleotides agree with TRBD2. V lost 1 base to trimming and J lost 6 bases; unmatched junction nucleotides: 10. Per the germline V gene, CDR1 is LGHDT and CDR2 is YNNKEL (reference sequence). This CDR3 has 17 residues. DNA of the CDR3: TGTGCCAGCAGCCAAGCGGGACTAGCCAGGAAAAGAAACATTCAGTACTTC. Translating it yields CASSQAGLARKRNIQYF.

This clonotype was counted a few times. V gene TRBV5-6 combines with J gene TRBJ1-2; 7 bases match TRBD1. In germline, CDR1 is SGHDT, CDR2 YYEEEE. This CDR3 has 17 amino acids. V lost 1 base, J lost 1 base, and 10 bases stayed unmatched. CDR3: CASSLLGQSNSNYGYTF. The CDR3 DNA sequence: TGTGCCAGCAGCTTGCTGGGACAGTCCAATAGTAACTATGGCTACACCTTC. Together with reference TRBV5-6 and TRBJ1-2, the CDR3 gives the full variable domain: DAGVTQSPTHLIKTRGQQVTLRCSPKSGHDTVSWYQQALGQGPQFIFQYYEEEERQRGNFPDRFSGHQFPNYSSELNVNALLLGDSALYLCASSLLGQSNSNYGYTFGSGTRLTVV.

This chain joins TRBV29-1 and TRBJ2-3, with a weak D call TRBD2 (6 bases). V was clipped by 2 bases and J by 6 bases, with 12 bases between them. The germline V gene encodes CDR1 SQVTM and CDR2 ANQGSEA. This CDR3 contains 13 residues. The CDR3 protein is CSVEREAWDTQYF. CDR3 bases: TGCAGCGTTGAAAGGGAGGCCTGGGATACGCAGTATTTT.

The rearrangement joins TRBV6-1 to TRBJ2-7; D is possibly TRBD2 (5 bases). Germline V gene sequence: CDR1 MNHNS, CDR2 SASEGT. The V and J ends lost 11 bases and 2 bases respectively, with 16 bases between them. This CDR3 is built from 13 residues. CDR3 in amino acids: CAAGERRAYEQYF. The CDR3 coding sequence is TGTGCCGCGGGCGAACGGCGGGCCTACGAGCAGTACTTC.

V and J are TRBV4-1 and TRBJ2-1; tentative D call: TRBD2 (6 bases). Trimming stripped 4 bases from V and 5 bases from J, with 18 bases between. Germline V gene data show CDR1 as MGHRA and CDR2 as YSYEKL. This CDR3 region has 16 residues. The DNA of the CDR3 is TGCGCCAGCAGCCCCTACCTCGGAGGGCCAAACAATGAGCAGTTCTTC. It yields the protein CASSPYLGGPNNEQFF.

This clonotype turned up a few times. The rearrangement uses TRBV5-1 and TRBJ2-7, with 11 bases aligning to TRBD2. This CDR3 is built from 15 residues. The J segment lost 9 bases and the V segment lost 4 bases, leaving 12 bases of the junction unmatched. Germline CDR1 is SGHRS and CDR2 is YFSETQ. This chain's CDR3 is CASSQTTSGTGGQYF. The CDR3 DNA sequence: TGCGCCAGCAGCCAGACGACTAGCGGGACCGGCGGGCAGTACTTC.

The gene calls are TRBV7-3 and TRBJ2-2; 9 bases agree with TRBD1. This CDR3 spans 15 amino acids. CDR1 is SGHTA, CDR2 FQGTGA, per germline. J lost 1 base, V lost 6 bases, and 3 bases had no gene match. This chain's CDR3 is CASREGQGNTGELFF. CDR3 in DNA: TGTGCCAGCAGGGAGGGACAGGGGAACACCGGGGAGCTGTTTTTT.

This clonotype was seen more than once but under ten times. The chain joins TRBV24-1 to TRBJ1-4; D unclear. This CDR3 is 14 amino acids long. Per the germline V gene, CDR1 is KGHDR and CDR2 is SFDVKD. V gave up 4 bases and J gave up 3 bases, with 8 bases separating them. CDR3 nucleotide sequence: TGTGCCACCAGTGAATCGGGATCTAATGAAAAACTGTTTTTT. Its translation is CATSESGSNEKLFF.

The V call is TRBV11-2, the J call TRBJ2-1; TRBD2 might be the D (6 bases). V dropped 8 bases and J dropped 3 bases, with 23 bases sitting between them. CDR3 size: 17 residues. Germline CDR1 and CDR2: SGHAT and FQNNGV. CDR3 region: CASRPLPRGGNYNEQFF. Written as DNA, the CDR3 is TGTGCCAGCCGCCCCCTCCCACGCGGCGGGAACTACAATGAGCAGTTCTTC.

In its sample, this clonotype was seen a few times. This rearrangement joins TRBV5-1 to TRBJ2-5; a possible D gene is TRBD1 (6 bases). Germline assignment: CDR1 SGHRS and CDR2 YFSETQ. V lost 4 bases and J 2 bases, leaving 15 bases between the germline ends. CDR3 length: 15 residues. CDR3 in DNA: TGCGCCAGCAGCCCCTTCGGACAGAGGCAAGAGACCCAGTACTTC. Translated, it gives CASSPFGQRQETQYF.